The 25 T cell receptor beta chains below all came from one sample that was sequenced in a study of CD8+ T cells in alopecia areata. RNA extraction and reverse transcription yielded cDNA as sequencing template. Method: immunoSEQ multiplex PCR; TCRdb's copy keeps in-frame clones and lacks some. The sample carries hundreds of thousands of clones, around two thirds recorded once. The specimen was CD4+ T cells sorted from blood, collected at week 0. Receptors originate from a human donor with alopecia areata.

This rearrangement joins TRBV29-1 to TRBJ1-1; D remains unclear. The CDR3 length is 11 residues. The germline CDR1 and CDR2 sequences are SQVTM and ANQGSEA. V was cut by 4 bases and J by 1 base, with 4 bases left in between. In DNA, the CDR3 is TGCAGCGTTGGGGCGAACACTGAAGCTTTCTTT. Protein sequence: CSVGANTEAFF. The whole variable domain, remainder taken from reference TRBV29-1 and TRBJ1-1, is SAVISQKPSRDICQRGTSLTIQCQVDSQVTMMFWYRQQPGQSLTLIATANQGSEATYESGFVIDKFPISRPNLTFSTLTVSNMSPEDSSIYLCSVGANTEAFFGQGTRLTVV.

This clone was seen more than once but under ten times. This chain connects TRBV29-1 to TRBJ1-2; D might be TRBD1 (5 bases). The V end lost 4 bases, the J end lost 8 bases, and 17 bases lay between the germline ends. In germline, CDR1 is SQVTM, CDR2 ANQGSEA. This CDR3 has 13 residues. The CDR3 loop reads CSVVRQGLGGYTF. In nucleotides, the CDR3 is TGCAGCGTTGTAAGGCAGGGTCTTGGCGGCTACACCTTC.

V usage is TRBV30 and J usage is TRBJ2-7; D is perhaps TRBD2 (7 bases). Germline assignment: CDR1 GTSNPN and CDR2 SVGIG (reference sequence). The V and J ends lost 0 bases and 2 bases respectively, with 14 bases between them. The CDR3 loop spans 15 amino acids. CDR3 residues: CAWSVQEGGTYEQYF. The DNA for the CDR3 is TGTGCCTGGAGTGTACAGGAGGGGGGGACCTACGAGCAGTACTTC.

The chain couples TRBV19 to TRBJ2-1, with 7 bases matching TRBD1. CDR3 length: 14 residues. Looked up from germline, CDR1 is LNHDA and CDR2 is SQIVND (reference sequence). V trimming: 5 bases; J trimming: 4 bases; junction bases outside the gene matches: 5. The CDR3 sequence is CASSVTGSYNEQFF. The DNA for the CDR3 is TGTGCCAGTAGTGTGACAGGGTCTTACAATGAGCAGTTCTTC.

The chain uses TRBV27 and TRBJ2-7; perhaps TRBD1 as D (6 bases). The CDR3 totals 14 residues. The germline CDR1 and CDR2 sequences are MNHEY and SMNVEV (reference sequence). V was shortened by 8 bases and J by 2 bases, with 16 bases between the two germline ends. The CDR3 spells CASGSRGLAYEQYF. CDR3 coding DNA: TGTGCCAGCGGTTCCAGGGGTTTAGCCTACGAGCAGTACTTC.

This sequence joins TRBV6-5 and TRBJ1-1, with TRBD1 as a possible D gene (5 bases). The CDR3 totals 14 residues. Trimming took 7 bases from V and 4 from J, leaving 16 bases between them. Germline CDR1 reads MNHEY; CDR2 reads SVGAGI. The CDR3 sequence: CASTRSMGRTEAFF. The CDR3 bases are TGTGCCAGCACTAGATCAATGGGGCGCACTGAAGCTTTCTTT.

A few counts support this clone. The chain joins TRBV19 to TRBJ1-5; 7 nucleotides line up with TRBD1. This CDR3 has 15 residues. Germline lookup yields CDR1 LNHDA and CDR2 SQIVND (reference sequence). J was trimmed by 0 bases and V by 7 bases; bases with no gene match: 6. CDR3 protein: CASNKGQDSNQPQHF. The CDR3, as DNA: TGTGCCAGTAATAAAGGACAGGATAGCAATCAGCCCCAGCATTTT.

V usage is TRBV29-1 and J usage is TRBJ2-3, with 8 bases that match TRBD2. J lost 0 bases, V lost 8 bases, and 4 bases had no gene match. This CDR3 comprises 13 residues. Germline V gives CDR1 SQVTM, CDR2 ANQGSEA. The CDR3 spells CSIAGPSTDTQYF. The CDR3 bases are TGCAGCATAGCGGGGCCCAGCACAGATACGCAGTATTTT.

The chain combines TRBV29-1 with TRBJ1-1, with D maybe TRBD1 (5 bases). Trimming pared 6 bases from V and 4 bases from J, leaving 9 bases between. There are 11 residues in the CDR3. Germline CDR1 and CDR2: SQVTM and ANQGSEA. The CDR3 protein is CSVAGSTEAFF. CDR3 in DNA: TGCAGCGTGGCAGGGTCCACTGAAGCTTTCTTT.

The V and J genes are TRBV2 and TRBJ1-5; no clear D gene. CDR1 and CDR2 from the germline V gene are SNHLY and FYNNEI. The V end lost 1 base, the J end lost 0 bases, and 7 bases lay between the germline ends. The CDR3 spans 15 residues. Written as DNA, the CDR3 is TGTGCCAGCAGTGAAGGGGCGGCTAGCAATCAGCCCCAGCATTTT. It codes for CASSEGAASNQPQHF.

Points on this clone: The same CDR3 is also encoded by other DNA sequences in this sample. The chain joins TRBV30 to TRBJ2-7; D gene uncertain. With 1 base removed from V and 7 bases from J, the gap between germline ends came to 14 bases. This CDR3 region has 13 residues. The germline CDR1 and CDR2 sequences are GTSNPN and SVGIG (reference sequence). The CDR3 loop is CAWSGPPSEEQYF. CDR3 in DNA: TGTGCCTGGAGTGGCCCGCCGTCGGAAGAGCAGTACTTC.

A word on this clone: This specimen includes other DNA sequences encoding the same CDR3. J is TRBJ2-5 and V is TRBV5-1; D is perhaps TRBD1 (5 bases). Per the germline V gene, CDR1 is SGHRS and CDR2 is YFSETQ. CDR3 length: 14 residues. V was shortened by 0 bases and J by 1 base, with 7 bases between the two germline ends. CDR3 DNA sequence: TGCGCCAGCAGCTTGGCTGACAGCCAAGAGACCCAGTACTTC. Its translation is CASSLADSQETQYF. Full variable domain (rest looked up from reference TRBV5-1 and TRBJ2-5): KAGVTQTPRYLIKTRGQQVTLSCSPISGHRSVSWYQQTPGQGLQFLFEYFSETQRNKGNFPGRFSGRQFSNSRSEMNVSTLELGDSALYLCASSLADSQETQYFGPGTRLLVL.

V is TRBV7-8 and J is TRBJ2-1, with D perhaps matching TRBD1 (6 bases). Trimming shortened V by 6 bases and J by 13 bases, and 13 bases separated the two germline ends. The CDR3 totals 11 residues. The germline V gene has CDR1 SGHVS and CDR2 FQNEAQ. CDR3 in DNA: TGTGCCAGCAGGACACAGGGACCACAGTTCTTC. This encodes CASRTQGPQFF.

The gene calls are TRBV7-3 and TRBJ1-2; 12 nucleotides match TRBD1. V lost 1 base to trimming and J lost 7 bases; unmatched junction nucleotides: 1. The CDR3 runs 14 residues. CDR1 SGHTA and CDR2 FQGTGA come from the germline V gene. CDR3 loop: CASSLRDRGPGYTF. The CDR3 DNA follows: TGTGCCAGCAGCTTAAGGGACAGGGGGCCTGGCTACACCTTC. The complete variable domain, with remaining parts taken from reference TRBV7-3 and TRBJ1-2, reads GAGVSQTPSNKVTEKGKYVELRCDPISGHTALYWYRQSLGQGPEFLIYFQGTGAADDSGLPNDRFFAVRPEGSVSTLKIQRTERGDSAVYLCASSLRDRGPGYTFGSGTRLTVV.

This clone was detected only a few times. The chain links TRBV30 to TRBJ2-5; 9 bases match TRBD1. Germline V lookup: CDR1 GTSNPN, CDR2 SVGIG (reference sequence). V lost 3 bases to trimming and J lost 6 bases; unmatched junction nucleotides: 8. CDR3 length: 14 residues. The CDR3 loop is CAWRPTGGRKTQYF. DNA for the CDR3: TGTGCCTGGAGACCAACAGGGGGCAGGAAGACCCAGTACTTC.

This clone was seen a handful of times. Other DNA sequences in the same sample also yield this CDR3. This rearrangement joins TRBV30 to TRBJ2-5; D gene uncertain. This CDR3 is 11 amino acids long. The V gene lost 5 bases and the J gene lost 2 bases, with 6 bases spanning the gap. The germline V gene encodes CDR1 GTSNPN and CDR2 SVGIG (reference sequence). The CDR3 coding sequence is TGTGCCTGGGGATTACAAGAGACCCAGTACTTC. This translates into CAWGLQETQYF.

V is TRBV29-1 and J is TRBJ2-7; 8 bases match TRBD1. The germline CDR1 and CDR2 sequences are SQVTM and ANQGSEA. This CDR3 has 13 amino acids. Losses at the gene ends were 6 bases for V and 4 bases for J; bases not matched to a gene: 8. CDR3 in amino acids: CSVTGTGRYEQYF. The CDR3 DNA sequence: TGCAGCGTCACGGGGACAGGACGGTACGAGCAGTACTTC.

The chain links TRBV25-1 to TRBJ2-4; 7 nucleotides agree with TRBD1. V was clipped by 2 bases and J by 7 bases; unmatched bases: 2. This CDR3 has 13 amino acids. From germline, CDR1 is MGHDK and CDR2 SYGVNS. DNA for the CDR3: TGTGCCAGCAGTGAACAGGGGGTTAACATTCAGTACTTC. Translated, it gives CASSEQGVNIQYF.

The DNA for the CDR3 is TGTGCCTCCCGGCTGGTAGACACTGAAGCTTTCTTT. Protein sequence: CASRLVDTEAFF. V usage is TRBV30 and J usage is TRBJ1-1, with no clear D. Per the germline V gene, CDR1 is GTSNPN and CDR2 is SVGIG (reference sequence). The V end was cut by 7 bases, the J end by 3 bases, with 12 bases between. The length of the CDR3 is 12 residues.

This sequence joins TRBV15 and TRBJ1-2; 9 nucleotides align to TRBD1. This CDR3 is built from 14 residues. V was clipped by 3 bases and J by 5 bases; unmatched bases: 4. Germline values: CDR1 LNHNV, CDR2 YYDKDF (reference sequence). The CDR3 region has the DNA TGTGCCACCAGCAGGCCGGGACAGGGATATGGCTACACCTTC. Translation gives CATSRPGQGYGYTF.

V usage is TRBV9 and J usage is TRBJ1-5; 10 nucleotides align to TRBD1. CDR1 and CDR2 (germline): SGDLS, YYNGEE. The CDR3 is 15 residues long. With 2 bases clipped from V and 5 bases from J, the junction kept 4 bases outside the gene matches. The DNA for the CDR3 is TGTGCCAGCAGCGTTGGGGACAGGGGAGATCAGCCCCAGCATTTT. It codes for CASSVGDRGDQPQHF.

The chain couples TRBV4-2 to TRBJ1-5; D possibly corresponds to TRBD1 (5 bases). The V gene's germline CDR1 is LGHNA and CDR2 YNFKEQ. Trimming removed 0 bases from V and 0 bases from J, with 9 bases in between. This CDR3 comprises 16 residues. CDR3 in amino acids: CASSQEAQDSNQPQHF. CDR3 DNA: TGTGCCAGCAGCCAAGAGGCACAGGATAGCAATCAGCCCCAGCATTTT.

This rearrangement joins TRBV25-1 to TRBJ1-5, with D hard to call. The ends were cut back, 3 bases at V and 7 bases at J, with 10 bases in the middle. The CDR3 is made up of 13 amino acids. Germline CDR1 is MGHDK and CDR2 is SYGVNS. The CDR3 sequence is CASSETPGQPQHF. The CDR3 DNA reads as TGTGCCAGCAGTGAGACCCCGGGACAGCCCCAGCATTTT. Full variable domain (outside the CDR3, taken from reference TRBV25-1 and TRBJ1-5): EADIYQTPRYLVIGTGKKITLECSQTMGHDKMYWYQQDPGMELHLIHYSYGVNSTEKGDLSSESTVSRIRTEHFPLTLESARPSHTSQYLCASSETPGQPQHFGDGTRLSIL.

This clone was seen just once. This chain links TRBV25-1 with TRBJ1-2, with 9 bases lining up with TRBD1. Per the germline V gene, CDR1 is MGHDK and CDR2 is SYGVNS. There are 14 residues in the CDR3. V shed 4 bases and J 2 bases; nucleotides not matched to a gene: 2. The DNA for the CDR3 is TGTGCCAGCAGTGTTGGGACAGGGAACTATGGCTACACCTTC. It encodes CASSVGTGNYGYTF.

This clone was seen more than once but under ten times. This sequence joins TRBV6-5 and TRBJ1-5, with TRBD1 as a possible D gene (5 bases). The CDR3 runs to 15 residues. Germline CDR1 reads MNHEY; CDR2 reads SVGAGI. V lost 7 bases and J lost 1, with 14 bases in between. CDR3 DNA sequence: TGTGCCAGCACGCCCTTTTGGGGGAGCAATCAGCCCCAGCATTTT. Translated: CASTPFWGSNQPQHF.